This record covers a single T cell receptor beta chain. Its specific antigen is unknown. Within one base of it there is no much larger clone, and no base qualities were kept. The cysteine opens and the phenylalanine closes a CDR3 of 14 amino acids. Of the read, only the CDR3 DNA is kept; its 42 bases are in frame from base 1. Sequences MNHEY (CDR1) and SVGAGI (CDR2) are obtained from the germline V gene. V drops 6 bases and J drops 6 bases, leaving 14 bases in between. These data come from a study of cytomegalovirus exposure and HLA in healthy donors (dated by TCRdb to about 2017). With respect to the entire study: The 500 to 800 repertoires of the first cohort and the roughly 110 validation repertoires were produced on the same platform, according to a later analysis. The study aimed to test whether cataloging public T cell receptors could reveal signatures of past pathogen exposure. A separate validation cohort of roughly 110 different subjects was used in addition to the approximately 700-subject first cohort. The study combined high-throughput TCR immunosequencing, statistical association of individual TCRs with disease status, and machine learning to predict cytomegalovirus infection status. General findings and caveats noted by the study authors: Three of the identified cytomegalovirus-associated TCR beta chains were confirmed in vitro to be specific for cytomegalovirus antigens. Most TCR sequences were observed very rarely across donors, whereas some public TCRs were present in many individuals. The authors suggested that the approach could potentially be extended to other disease states and immunological phenotypes. A total of 150 or so TCR beta chains were listed by the study as associated with cytomegalovirus. In both the original and validation cohorts, the classifier was reported to diagnose cytomegalovirus status with high specificity and sensitivity. All 120 or so repertoires were used to score co-occurrence in the validation cohort in a later analysis, because that analysis had no HLA typing for the cohort. A later analysis found that TCRs clustered in the first cohort also tended to co-occur in the 120 validation repertoires, with approximately 95% of cluster scores above 0.

The donors were included in the validation cohort of approximately 120 subjects, a group kept apart from the roughly 670-subject first cohort. Receptor amplification or capture employed the immunoSEQ multiplex PCR assay. The authors' pipeline ran thus. A statistical classification framework was developed to diagnose cytomegalovirus status using the catalog of TCR beta chain sequences. TCRdb took over this immuneACCESS table, retaining in-frame rearrangements with V and J assigned. Such tables are incomplete; in checked studies, under half of the missing clones stem from an unresolved V gene, and the remainder is unexplained. The V and J calls and clone size were taken over from that table, and D and trimming were inferred from the DNA. This sample comprises about 120,000 clones, roughly 88% of them detected only once. The ten largest clones add up to nearly 6.5% of the sample.

The sequence came from a woman between 18 and 29 years old in good health and CMV-seropositive. Sequences were obtained from PBMCs. The chain was built from TRBV6-5 and TRBJ2-2, and perhaps TRBD1 as D gene, on 6 matching bases. Here is the DNA: TGTGCCAGCAGGAACGACAGGCAGGCCGGGGAGCTGTTTTTT. It translates as CASRNDRQAGELFF.